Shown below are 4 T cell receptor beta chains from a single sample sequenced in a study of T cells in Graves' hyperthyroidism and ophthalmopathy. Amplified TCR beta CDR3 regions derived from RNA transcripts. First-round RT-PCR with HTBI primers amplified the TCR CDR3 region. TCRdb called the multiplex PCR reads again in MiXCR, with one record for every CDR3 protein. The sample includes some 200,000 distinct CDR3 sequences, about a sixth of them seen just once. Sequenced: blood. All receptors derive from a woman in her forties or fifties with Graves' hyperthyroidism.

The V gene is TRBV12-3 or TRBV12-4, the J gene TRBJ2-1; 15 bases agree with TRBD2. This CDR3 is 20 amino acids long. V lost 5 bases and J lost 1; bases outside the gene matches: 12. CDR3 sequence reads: CASSGGGLAGGFWSYNEQFF. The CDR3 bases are TGTGCCAGCAGTGGGGGGGGACTAGCGGGAGGTTTTTGGTCCTACAATGAGCAGTTCTTC.

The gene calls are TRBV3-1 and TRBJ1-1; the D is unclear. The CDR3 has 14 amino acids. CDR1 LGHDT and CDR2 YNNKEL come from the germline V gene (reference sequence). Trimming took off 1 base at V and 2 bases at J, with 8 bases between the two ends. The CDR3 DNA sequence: TGTGCCAGCAGCCAAGGGGGAAGAAACACTGAAGCTTTCTTT. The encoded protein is CASSQGGRNTEAFF.

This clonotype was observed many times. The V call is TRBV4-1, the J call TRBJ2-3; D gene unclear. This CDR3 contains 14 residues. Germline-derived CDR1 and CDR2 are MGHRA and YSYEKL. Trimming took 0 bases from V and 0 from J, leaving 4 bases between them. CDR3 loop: CASSQDTSTDTQYF. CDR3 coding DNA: TGCGCCAGCAGCCAAGATACTAGCACAGATACGCAGTATTTT.

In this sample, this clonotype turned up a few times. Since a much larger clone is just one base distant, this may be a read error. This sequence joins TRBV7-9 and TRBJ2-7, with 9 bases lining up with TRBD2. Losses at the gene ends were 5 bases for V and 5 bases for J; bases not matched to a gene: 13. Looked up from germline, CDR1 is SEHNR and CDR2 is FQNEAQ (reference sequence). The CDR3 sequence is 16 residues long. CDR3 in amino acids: CASSPTGASGIDEQYF. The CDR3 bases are TGTGCCAGCAGCCCTACGGGGGCTAGCGGGATCGACGAGCAGTACTTC.